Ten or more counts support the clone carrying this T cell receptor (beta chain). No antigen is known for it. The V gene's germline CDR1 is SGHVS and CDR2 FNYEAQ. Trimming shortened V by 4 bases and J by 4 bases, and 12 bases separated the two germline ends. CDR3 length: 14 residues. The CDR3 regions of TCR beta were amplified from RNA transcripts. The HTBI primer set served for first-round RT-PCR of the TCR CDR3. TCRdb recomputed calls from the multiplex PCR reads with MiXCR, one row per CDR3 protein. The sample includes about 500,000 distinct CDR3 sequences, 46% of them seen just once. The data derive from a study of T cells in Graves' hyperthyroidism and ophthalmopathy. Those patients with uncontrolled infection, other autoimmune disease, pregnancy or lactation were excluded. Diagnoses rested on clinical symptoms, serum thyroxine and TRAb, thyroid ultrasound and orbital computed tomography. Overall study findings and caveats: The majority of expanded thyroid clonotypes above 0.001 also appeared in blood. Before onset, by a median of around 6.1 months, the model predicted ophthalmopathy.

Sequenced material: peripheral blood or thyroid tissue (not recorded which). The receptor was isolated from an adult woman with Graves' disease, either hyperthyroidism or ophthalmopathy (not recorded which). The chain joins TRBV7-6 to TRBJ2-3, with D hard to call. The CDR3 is CASSSTARADTQYF. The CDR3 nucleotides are TGTGCCAGCAGCTCGACGGCACGGGCAGATACGCAGTATTTT.